Listed below are T cell receptor beta chains from one sample, sequenced in a study of blood T cell repertoires in COVID-19. TCRdb's copy holds only in-frame clones and misses some; the assay was immunoSEQ multiplex PCR. The sample has tens of thousands of clones; around 91% are singletons. Sequencing was performed on peripheral blood. The receptor set was obtained from a woman of 80 years or more with active or convalescent COVID-19. The CDR3 runs from the conserved cysteine through the conserved F or W. A D gene is named only where the DNA matches it firmly. Clone size is shown for a subset of rows, as once, few, many or a class of expanded clone.

v_gene,abundance,d_gene,j_gene,CDR3aa,CDR3nt
TRBV19,-,TRBD1,TRBJ2-7,CASSPGTGGITYEQYF,TGTGCCAGTAGCCCTGGGACAGGCGGCATAACCTACGAGCAGTACTTC
TRBV20-1,once,TRBD2,TRBJ2-1,CSASYVAGGPGEQFF,TGCAGTGCTAGTTACGTAGCGGGAGGGCCGGGTGAGCAGTTCTTC
TRBV9,-,-,TRBJ2-7,CASSVGGGDYEQYF,TGTGCCAGCAGCGTAGGGGGAGGAGACTACGAGCAGTACTTC
TRBV5-4,-,TRBD1,TRBJ1-3,CASIDRVGNTIYF,TGTGCCAGCATCGACAGGGTCGGAAACACCATATATTTT
TRBV2,-,TRBD1,TRBJ2-4,CASRGQGADKNIQYF,TGTGCCAGCAGAGGACAGGGGGCGGACAAAAACATTCAGTACTTC
TRBV2,-,TRBD1,TRBJ1-5,CASNIQGANQPQHF,TGTGCCAGCAACATACAGGGGGCTAATCAGCCCCAGCATTTT
TRBV7-8,-,TRBD2,TRBJ2-7,CASSPRTSGTYEQYF,TGTGCCAGCAGCCCGAGGACTAGCGGGACTTACGAGCAGTACTTC
TRBV5-4,-,TRBD2,TRBJ2-3,CASSTRTSGRAGTDTQYF,TGTGCCAGCAGCACGAGGACTAGCGGGAGGGCCGGCACAGATACGCAGTATTTT
TRBV28,-,TRBD2,TRBJ2-3,CAGNSGGTDTQYF,TGTGCCGGCAATAGCGGGGGCACAGATACGCAGTATTTT
TRBV6-6,-,TRBD1,TRBJ1-4,CASRETGGENEKLFF,TGTGCCAGCAGGGAAACAGGGGGCGAGAATGAAAAACTGTTTTTT
TRBV2,-,-,TRBJ2-7,CASSAIQGYGEQYF,TGTGCCAGCAGTGCCATTCAGGGGTATGGCGAGCAGTACTTC
TRBV29-1,-,TRBD2,TRBJ2-7,CSVAGLAGVPRYF,TGCAGCGTCGCGGGACTAGCGGGAGTACCACGGTACTTC
TRBV2,once,TRBD2,TRBJ2-3,CASNRLAGPPADTQYF,TGTGCCAGCAACAGACTAGCGGGGCCTCCCGCCGATACGCAGTATTTT
TRBV28,-,TRBD1,TRBJ2-7,CASRGQLYEQYF,TGTGCCAGCAGGGGACAGCTCTACGAGCAGTACTTC
TRBV10-1,-,TRBD1,TRBJ2-7,CASHPGTGVCEQYF,TGCGCCAGCCACCCCGGGACAGGGGTGTGCGAGCAGTACTTC
TRBV20-1,few,-,TRBJ1-2,CSASNPDGGARGGYTF,TGCAGTGCTAGTAACCCGGATGGGGGGGCGAGGGGTGGCTACACCTTC
TRBV5-1,-,-,TRBJ1-5,CASSLTGDSNQPQHF,TGCGCCAGCAGCTTGACCGGGGATAGCAATCAGCCCCAGCATTTT
TRBV28,-,-,TRBJ1-5,CASSPPGLYQPQHF,TGTGCCAGCAGCCCTCCGGGACTGTATCAGCCCCAGCATTTT
TRBV5-1,-,TRBD1,TRBJ2-3,CASSLTTGGTDTQYF,TGCGCCAGCAGCTTAACGACAGGGGGCACAGATACGCAGTATTTT
TRBV5-1,-,TRBD1,TRBJ2-5,CASTRMPGTGGRQETQYF,TGCGCCAGCACCCGAATGCCCGGGACAGGGGGCCGCCAAGAGACCCAGTACTTC
TRBV7-3,-,TRBD2,TRBJ2-1,CASTKSGGLYNEQFF,TGTGCCAGCACCAAAAGCGGGGGACTATACAATGAGCAGTTCTTC
TRBV29-1,-,-,TRBJ2-7,CSVVQVGEQYF,TGCAGCGTTGTACAGGTCGGCGAGCAGTACTTC